This T cell receptor (beta chain) was profiled in a study of T cell responses to AZD1222 COVID-19 vaccine. Some clones are missing from TCRdb's copy, which holds only in-frame ones; the method was immunoSEQ multiplex PCR. The sample lists over 95,000 clones; 70% to 85% were seen once. Overall study results and limits: Unmutated variant regions are reportedly the target of nearly half of TCRs that are spike-specific. Spike regions recognized by vaccine-associated CD4 TCRs spanned the protein, led by 160-218 and 743-854. At study baseline, merely five or six AZD1222 recipients were seropositive.

On this clone: Its specificity is unknown.

This CDR3 is 17 amino acids long. Germline-derived CDR1 and CDR2 are MNHEY and SMNVEV (reference sequence). Trimming took 6 bases from V and 0 from J; bases not matched to a gene: 13. This specimen consisted of peripheral blood, obtained 28 days after the second AZD1222 dose. V and J are TRBV27 and TRBJ1-1; the match to TRBD1 covers 7 bases. The clonotype was recovered from an adult who received the AZD1222 COVID-19 vaccine. The CDR3 loop reads CASSPQQGGPMNTEAFF. Written as DNA, the CDR3 is TGTGCCAGCAGCCCCCAGCAGGGGGGTCCAATGAACACTGAAGCTTTCTTT.